The source of this T cell receptor (beta chain) is a study of T cell responses to AZD1222 COVID-19 vaccine. The study, taken as a whole, reports: Baseline serology detected seropositivity in only six AZD1222 recipients. Reports say nearly half of spike-specific TCRs go after unmutated variant regions.

Worth noting for this clone: Its antigen is as yet unknown.

TCRdb's table, derived via immunoSEQ multiplex PCR, lists solely in-frame clones and lacks some. The table lists 66,000 or so clones, 79% of them singletons, with 23% in the top ten. This receptor was identified in an adult in good health. This specimen was peripheral blood, taken on day 0 of MenACWY control vaccination.

The CDR3 region is CASSFTGGSPLHF. CDR3 DNA sequence: TGCGCCAGCAGCTTCACAGGGGGGTCACCCCTCCACTTT. The rearrangement uses TRBV5-1 and TRBJ1-6, with 8 nucleotides matching TRBD1. This CDR3 is built from 13 residues. After removal of 2 bases from V and 10 bases from J, the junction contained 2 bases not matched to a gene. Germline values: CDR1 SGHRS, CDR2 YFSETQ.